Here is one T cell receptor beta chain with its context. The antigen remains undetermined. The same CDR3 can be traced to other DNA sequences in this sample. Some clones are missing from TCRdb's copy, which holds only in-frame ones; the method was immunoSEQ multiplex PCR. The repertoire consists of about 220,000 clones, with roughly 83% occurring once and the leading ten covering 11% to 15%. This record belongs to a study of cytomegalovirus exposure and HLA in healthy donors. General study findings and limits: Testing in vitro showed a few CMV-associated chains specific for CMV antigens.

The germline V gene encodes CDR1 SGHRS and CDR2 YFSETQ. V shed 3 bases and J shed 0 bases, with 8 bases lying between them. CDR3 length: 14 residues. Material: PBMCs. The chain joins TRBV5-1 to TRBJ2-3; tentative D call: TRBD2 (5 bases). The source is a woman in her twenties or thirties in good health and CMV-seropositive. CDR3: CASSSSGSTDTQYF. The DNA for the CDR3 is TGCGCCAGCAGCTCCAGCGGTAGCACAGATACGCAGTATTTT.